The clone carrying this T cell receptor beta chain has just a few counts. Antigen specificity is unknown. This sequence may be a read error, since a much larger clone differs from it by one base. The source of the sample is a study of metastatic and nonmetastatic thyroid tumors. How the authors handled the data: A classifier for distant metastasis in papillary thyroid cancer was constructed using CDR3 differences observed across clinicopathological groups. With MiXCR, TCRdb called clones anew from the PCR reads. The authors' filters were not applied to this entry. The data show about 82,000 clones, around 13% seen once. Study results and limitations: Across blood and tumor, TCR beta diversity in malignant thyroid tumors was reportedly significantly higher than in benign nodules.

The CDR3 length is 18 residues. V gave up 1 base and J gave up 3 bases, with 20 bases separating them. CDR1 is SGHTA, CDR2 FQGTGA, per germline. None of the patients had undergone any treatment ahead of thyroid surgery. This clonotype was obtained from a female donor with papillary thyroid cancer or a benign thyroid nodule (not recorded which). Some clones in this sample may be carry-over from other donors' samples. This sequence joins TRBV7-3 and TRBJ2-3; maybe TRBD2 (5 bases). The sequenced sample consisted of tumor tissue. The CDR3 bases are TGTGCCAGCAGCTTAATCAGGCGGAGAGAGGCGGGTACAGATACGCAGTATTTT. This sequence encodes CASSLIRRREAGTDTQYF. Using reference TRBV7-3 and TRBJ2-3 for the parts outside the CDR3, the full variable domain is GAGVSQTPSNKVTEKGKYVELRCDPISGHTALYWYRQSLGQGPEFLIYFQGTGAADDSGLPNDRFFAVRPEGSVSTLKIQRTERGDSAVYLCASSLIRRREAGTDTQYFGPGTRLTVL.